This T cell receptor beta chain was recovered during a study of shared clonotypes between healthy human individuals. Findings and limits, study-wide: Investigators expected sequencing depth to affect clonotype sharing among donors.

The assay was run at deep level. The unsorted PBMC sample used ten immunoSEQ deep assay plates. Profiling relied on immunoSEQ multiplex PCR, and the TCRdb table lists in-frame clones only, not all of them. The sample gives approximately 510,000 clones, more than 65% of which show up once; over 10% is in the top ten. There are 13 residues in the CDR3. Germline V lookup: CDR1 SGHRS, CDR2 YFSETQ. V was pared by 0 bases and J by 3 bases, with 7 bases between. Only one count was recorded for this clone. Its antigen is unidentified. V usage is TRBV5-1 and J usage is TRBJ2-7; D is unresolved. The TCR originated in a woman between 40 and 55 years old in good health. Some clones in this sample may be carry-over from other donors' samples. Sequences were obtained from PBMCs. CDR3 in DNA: TGCGCCAGCAGCTTGGACCCGAGCTACGAGCAGTACTTC. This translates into CASSLDPSYEQYF. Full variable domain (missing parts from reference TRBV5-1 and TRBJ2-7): KAGVTQTPRYLIKTRGQQVTLSCSPISGHRSVSWYQQTPGQGLQFLFEYFSETQRNKGNFPGRFSGRQFSNSRSEMNVSTLELGDSALYLCASSLDPSYEQYFGPGTRLTVT.